These 5 T cell receptor beta chains share one sample of origin, sequenced in a study of blood T cell repertoires in COVID-19. The protocol was immunoSEQ multiplex PCR, while the TCRdb copy is restricted to in-frame clones and leaves out a portion. This table holds some 300,000 clones, approximately 86% found once. The sequenced material came from peripheral blood. The receptors derive from a man between 65 and 80 years old with acute or convalescent COVID-19.

The chain links TRBV9 to TRBJ1-4, with 7 bases fitting TRBD1. The CDR3 extends over 14 amino acids. Trimming took 0 bases from V and 11 from J; bases not matched to a gene: 7. Germline CDR1 and CDR2: SGDLS and YYNGEE. The CDR3 is CASSVGTPGGKLFF. DNA for the CDR3: TGTGCCAGCAGCGTAGGGACCCCAGGGGGGAAACTGTTTTTT.

The gene calls are TRBV7-2 and TRBJ1-2; the match to TRBD1 covers 11 bases. Germline V gene data show CDR1 as SGHTA and CDR2 as FQGNSA. The CDR3 runs 14 residues. Losses at the gene ends were 5 bases for V and 8 bases for J; bases not matched to a gene: 7. CDR3 in amino acids: CASSGRTGGSGYTF. CDR3 sequence (DNA): TGTGCCAGCAGCGGGAGGACAGGGGGCAGCGGCTACACCTTC.

The count of this clone is one. The CDR3, as DNA: TGTGCCAGCAGCTTAAGCAGGGGCCTCGAGCAGTACTTC. It specifies CASSLSRGLEQYF. This chain joins TRBV13 and TRBJ2-7, with a possible D match to TRBD1 (6 bases). Between the trimmed V and J ends, which lost 2 bases and 6 bases, there was a span of 11 bases. CDR3 length: 13 residues. Per the germline V gene, CDR1 is PRHDT and CDR2 is FYEKMQ (reference sequence).

The sample holds a few counts of this clone. The J gene is TRBJ2-7, the V gene TRBV29-1, with D possibly TRBD1 on 5 matching bases. The germline V and J ends were trimmed by 3 bases and 3 bases, with 12 bases remaining between them. The length of the CDR3 is 13 residues. In germline, CDR1 is SQVTM, CDR2 ANQGSEA. The CDR3 bases are TGCAGCGTTGATCAGGGCGGCAACTACGAGCAGTACTTC. It codes for CSVDQGGNYEQYF.

The genes are TRBV19 and TRBJ1-2; D call uncertain. The CDR3 is made up of 14 amino acids. V gave up 6 bases and J gave up 8 bases, with 19 bases separating them. Germline V lookup: CDR1 LNHDA, CDR2 SQIVND (reference sequence). The CDR3 DNA sequence: TGTGCCAGTAGCCCTAGTAGGAGGGTTTGGGGCTACACCTTC. As protein: CASSPSRRVWGYTF.